This passage covers 20 T cell receptor beta chains from one sample sequenced in a study of molecular identifiers for immune sequencing clone quantification (dated by TCRdb to between 2018 and 2020). Library preparation was by PCR. Sequenced on an Illumina HiSeq 4000. TCRdb took the public reads, trimmed them with fastp at Q25, ran MiXCR for clone calling and kept in-frame beta chains. When rows share a CDR3 protein, they turn into one entry using the most common DNA and genes. The sample table holds roughly 90,000 distinct CDR3 sequences, of which 15% to 20% were seen once. The ten largest clones represent around 0.91% of the sample. Sequencing was carried out using naive CD8+ T cells from blood, with Jurkat cell RNA spiked in. This specimen's cell subset or site label, interpreted: FACS-sorted CD8+CD4-CCR7+CD45RA+ naive T cells. The receptors were gathered from a human donor in good health. Some libraries in this study had Jurkat cell RNA spiked in.

Ten or more counts support this clonotype. The genes are TRBV11-2 and TRBJ2-7; maybe TRBD1 (6 bases). The ends were cut back, 5 bases at V and 2 bases at J, with 10 bases in the middle. Germline V gene data show CDR1 as SGHAT and CDR2 as FQNNGV. CDR3 length: 13 amino acids. The CDR3: CASSVGQTYEQYF. As DNA, the CDR3 is TGTGCCAGCAGCGTAGGACAGACCTACGAGCAGTACTTC.

In its sample, this clonotype was seen many times. V is TRBV9 and J is TRBJ2-3; D possibly corresponds to TRBD2 (5 bases). The germline V gene encodes CDR1 SGDLS and CDR2 YYNGEE. CDR3 size: 17 residues. V was shortened by 0 bases and J by 2 bases, with 16 bases between the two germline ends. In nucleotides, the CDR3 is TGTGCCAGCAGCGTAGGGCGAGCGGCGCTTTACACAGATACGCAGTATTTT. It yields the protein CASSVGRAALYTDTQYF.

There are many counts of this clonotype. This sequence joins TRBV27 and TRBJ2-3, with D possibly matching TRBD1 (5 bases). The CDR3 is 14 amino acids. CDR1 is MNHEY, CDR2 SMNVEV, per germline (reference sequence). V was cut by 3 bases and J by 4 bases, with 11 bases left in between. CDR3 in amino acids: CASSLSEGADTQYF. Here the CDR3 DNA reads TGTGCCAGCAGTTTGTCGGAAGGGGCAGATACGCAGTATTTT.

This clonotype showed up many times. This chain connects TRBV12-3 or TRBV12-4 to TRBJ2-5; D is unclear. The germline V and J ends were trimmed by 8 bases and 3 bases, with 16 bases remaining between them. The CDR3 spans 14 residues. CDR3 sequence (DNA): TGTGCCAGCGCGATAAGGGAAGAGAAAGAGACCCAGTACTTC. It yields the protein CASAIREEKETQYF.

V usage is TRBV20-1 and J usage is TRBJ2-3, with D perhaps TRBD2 (5 bases). CDR1 is DFQATT and CDR2 is SNEGSKA in the germline V gene (reference sequence). The CDR3 consists of 15 residues. V dropped 2 bases and J dropped 2 bases, with 14 bases sitting between them. The CDR3 loop is CSARTWGSVTDTQYF. The CDR3 region has the DNA TGCAGTGCTAGAACTTGGGGTAGCGTCACAGATACGCAGTATTTT.

In this sample, this clonotype turned up many times. This chain joins TRBV3-2 and TRBJ2-7. TRBV3-2 is reported as a pseudogene. This CDR3 is built from 13 residues. The CDR3 DNA sequence: TGTGCCAGCAGCCAAGTGGATGGATACGAGCAGTACTTC. Translating it yields CASSQVDGYEQYF.

This sequence joins TRBV7-3 and TRBJ2-1, with 10 bases fitting TRBD2. The CDR3 is 14 amino acids. Looked up from germline, CDR1 is SGHTA and CDR2 is FQGTGA. V gave up 5 bases and J gave up 8 bases; unmatched junction bases: 6. The CDR3 sequence: CASSPTSGWDEQFF. CDR3 nucleotides: TGTGCCAGCAGCCCGACTAGCGGGTGGGATGAGCAGTTCTTC.

In this sample, this clonotype turned up many times. This chain joins TRBV18 and TRBJ2-7, with D perhaps TRBD1 (6 bases). The CDR3 has 13 amino acids. V lost 0 bases and J lost 5, with 8 bases in between. Germline loops: CDR1 KGHSH, CDR2 LQKENI. The CDR3 DNA is TGTGCCAGCTCACCACCGGGGGCTAACGAGCAGTACTTC. Translating it yields CASSPPGANEQYF.

Comment on this clonotype: A much larger clone differs from this one at a single base, so this may be a read error. The CDR3, as DNA: TGTGCCAGCAGTCCCGGGGCAGGTTGGTACGAGCAGTACTTC. It specifies CASSPGAGWYEQYF. The chain has TRBV6-2 or TRBV6-3 and TRBJ2-7; D tentatively reads TRBD1 or TRBD2 (5 bases each). With 5 bases removed from V and 4 bases from J, the gap between germline ends came to 15 bases. Germline CDR1 MNHEY, CDR2 SVGEGT. This CDR3 region has 14 residues.

With regard to this clonotype: Possible read error: a much larger clone is one base away. The chain uses TRBV27 and TRBJ2-7, with D possibly TRBD1 on 5 matching bases. The CDR3 runs to 14 residues. The germline CDR1 and CDR2 sequences are MNHEY and SMNVEV (reference sequence). The CDR3 DNA reads TGTGCCGGCAGCGAAAATTGGGGCTACTACGAGCAGTACTTC. Translating it yields CAGSENWGYYEQYF.

This clonotype was counted at least ten times. V usage is TRBV25-1 and J usage is TRBJ2-1, with unresolved D. CDR3 length: 11 residues. With 4 bases removed from V and 5 bases from J, the gap between germline ends came to 3 bases. CDR1 and CDR2 from the germline V gene are MGHDK and SYGVNS. In DNA form, the CDR3 reads TGTGCCAGCAGTGGGGACAATGAGCAGTTCTTC. It is translated as CASSGDNEQFF. The variable domain in full, completed from reference TRBV25-1 and TRBJ2-1, reads EADIYQTPRYLVIGTGKKITLECSQTMGHDKMYWYQQDPGMELHLIHYSYGVNSTEKGDLSSESTVSRIRTEHFPLTLESARPSHTSQYLCASSGDNEQFFGPGTRLTVL.

Notes on this clonotype: A much more abundant neighbour one base away suggests this may be a read error. The rearrangement links TRBV30 to TRBJ2-2, with 8 nucleotides matching TRBD2. CDR1 GTSNPN and CDR2 SVGIG come from the germline V gene (reference sequence). CDR3 length: 14 amino acids. V was pared by 2 bases and J by 6 bases, with 5 bases of the junction left unmatched. CDR3 coding DNA: TGTGCCTGGAGTATTAGCGGGGCGGCCGGGGAGCTGTTTTTT. Protein: CAWSISGAAGELFF.

This clonotype was seen ten or more times. The chain recombines TRBV5-1 with TRBJ2-5, with 9 bases lining up with TRBD2. The CDR3 length is 16 residues. The V gene end was trimmed by 7 bases and the J gene end by 5 bases; junction bases not matched to a gene: 15. Germline-derived CDR1 and CDR2 are SGHRS and YFSETQ. The CDR3 DNA is TGCGCCAGCTTCCTTGGTGTGAGCGGGGGGTTCGAGACCCAGTACTTC. Translation: CASFLGVSGGFETQYF.

This clonotype has a count of ten or more. The CDR3 protein is CASDSGRALGTDTQYF. Here the CDR3 DNA reads TGTGCCAGTGATAGCGGGAGGGCCCTCGGCACAGATACGCAGTATTTT. The V and J genes are TRBV19 and TRBJ2-3, with 11 bases that match TRBD2. CDR1 LNHDA and CDR2 SQIVND come from the germline V gene (reference sequence). The CDR3 spans 16 residues. With 8 bases clipped from V and 1 base from J, the junction kept 8 bases outside the gene matches. Based on the CDR3 plus reference TRBV19 and TRBJ2-3, the full variable domain is DGGITQSPKYLFRKEGQNVTLSCEQNLNHDAMYWYRQDPGQGLRLIYYSQIVNDFQKGDIAEGYSVSREKKESFPLTVTSAQKNPTAFYLCASDSGRALGTDTQYFGPGTRLTVL.

This clonotype was detected many times. The chain uses TRBV27 and TRBJ1-2; D gene unclear. CDR3 size: 11 residues. With 10 bases removed from V and 3 bases from J, the gap between germline ends came to 9 bases. CDR1 and CDR2 (germline): MNHEY, SMNVEV (reference sequence). The CDR3 here is CAIRSYYGYTF. In DNA, the CDR3 is TGTGCCATTCGGTCTTACTATGGCTACACCTTC.

In the case of this clonotype: A read error is likely, as this CDR3 ends without the conserved phenylalanine or tryptophan. CDR3 nucleotide sequence: TGTGCCAGCAGTCTACCGAACACTGAAGCTTTCTTA. Protein sequence: CASSLPNTEAFL. The genes are TRBV2 and TRBJ1-1; D is uncertain. Trimming stripped 5 bases from V and 1 base from J, with 5 bases between. The CDR3 contains 12 residues. Germline V gene data show CDR1 as SNHLY and CDR2 as FYNNEI.

This clonotype occurred once. J is TRBJ2-3 and V is TRBV4-1; possibly TRBD2 for D (5 bases). CDR3 length equals 16 residues. Trimming stripped 0 bases from V and 4 bases from J, with 14 bases between. The germline gives CDR1 MGHRA, CDR2 YSYEKL. CDR3 DNA: TGCGCCAGCAGCCAAGAGAACGGGGTGTTTGCAGATACGCAGTATTTT. Translating it yields CASSQENGVFADTQYF.

This clonotype was seen repeatedly, ten times or more. V is TRBV24-1 and J is TRBJ2-3, with 11 bases aligning to TRBD1. The CDR3 runs 16 residues. Losses at the gene ends were 3 bases for V and 2 bases for J; bases not matched to a gene: 3. The germline CDR1 and CDR2 sequences are KGHDR and SFDVKD. The CDR3 region is CATSDRTGGYTDTQYF. CDR3 sequence (DNA): TGTGCCACCAGTGATCGGACAGGGGGCTACACAGATACGCAGTATTTT.

At least ten counts were recorded for this clonotype. This chain connects TRBV4-1 to TRBJ1-2; perhaps TRBD1 as D (6 bases). This CDR3 comprises 16 residues. The ends were cut back, 5 bases at V and 5 bases at J, with 21 bases in the middle. Germline CDR1 MGHRA, CDR2 YSYEKL. Here the CDR3 DNA reads TGCGCCAGCAGCATACGAGCCGGGACAAGCTTATATGGCTACACCTTC. Translating gives CASSIRAGTSLYGYTF.

This clonotype showed up many times. The rearrangement links TRBV7-9 to TRBJ2-7; D is perhaps TRBD1 (5 bases). V gave up 1 base and J gave up 6 bases, with 13 bases separating them. Germline CDR1 SEHNR, CDR2 FQNEAQ (reference sequence). This CDR3 is 14 amino acids long. The CDR3 DNA sequence: TGTGCCAGCAGCTTAGAGGGGCTGAGGTCCGAGCAGTACTTC. Encoded protein: CASSLEGLRSEQYF. The variable domain in full, with the rest retrieved from reference TRBV7-9 and TRBJ2-7, is DTGVSQNPRHKITKRGQNVTFRCDPISEHNRLYWYRQTLGQGPEFLTYFQNEAQLEKSRLLSDRFSAERPKGSFSTLEIQRTEQGDSAMYLCASSLEGLRSEQYFGPGTRLTVT.